This record concerns one T cell receptor beta chain sequence. The antigen remains undetermined. The data belong to a study of T cell repertoires in cytomegalovirus infection. Study at large: The authors used CMV epitopes that were HLA-C-restricted (recently identified) and HLA-B-restricted (well studied). Signatures in public TCR beta sequences pointed to both CMV infection and matching HLA type.

Germline V CDR1 and CDR2: DFQATT, SNEGSKA (reference sequence). The CDR3 has 11 amino acids. Trimming shortened V by 5 bases and J by 5 bases, and 9 bases separated the two germline ends. General study results and limits: CMV-specific TCR beta clonotypes restricted by HLA-C dominated the ex vivo response.

TCRdb reprocessed the reads via MiXCR and lists one record per CDR3 protein. The sample comprises some 480,000 distinct CDR3 sequences, 30% to 40% of which are singletons, and 15% to 20% rests with the top ten. V and J are TRBV20-1 and TRBJ1-2; D is uncertain. The sequence was collected from a human donor in good health (CMV status not recorded). Some clones in this sample may be carry-over from other donors' samples. Here the sequenced sample was cultured PBMCs, taken from culture after CMV antigen stimulation. The CDR3 reads CSAYTKYGYTF. DNA for the CDR3: TGCAGTGCTTACACAAAATATGGCTACACCTTC.